The T cell receptor beta chain under discussion was sequenced for a study of shared clonotypes between healthy human individuals. A CD45RA+ naive subset and a CD45RA-negative memory subset were split from CD4+ cells. J lost 7 bases, V lost 1 base, and 11 bases had no gene match. This CDR3 has 16 residues. Germline-derived CDR1 and CDR2 are SGDLS and YYNGEE. Assay: immunoSEQ multiplex PCR; the TCRdb copy retains only in-frame clones and omits some. Of roughly 1 million clones in the sample, about 80% are singletons; the top ten hold 0.5% to 0.6%. This receptor was taken from a man aged 18 to 29 in good health. Some clones in this sample may be carry-over from other donors' samples. This chain connects TRBV9 to TRBJ2-1; 7 bases line up with TRBD1. Input material: memory CD4+ T cells from PBMCs. Described subset: CD45RA-negative fraction. The CDR3 reads CASSVTWTGQGNEQFF. The CDR3 DNA sequence: TGTGCCAGCAGCGTAACCTGGACAGGTCAAGGGAATGAGCAGTTCTTC. The full variable domain, in which reference TRBV9 and TRBJ2-1 provide the parts outside the CDR3, is DSGVTQTPKHLITATGQRVTLRCSPRSGDLSVYWYQQSLDQGLQFLIQYYNGEERAKGNILERFSAQQFPDLHSELNLSSLELGDSALYFCASSVTWTGQGNEQFFGPGTRLTVL.